The 21 T cell receptor beta chains below all came from one sample that was sequenced in a study of blood T cell repertoires in COVID-19. TCRdb's copy holds only in-frame clones and misses some; the assay was immunoSEQ multiplex PCR. The data show roughly 290,000 clones, around 85% seen once. Sequenced material: peripheral blood. Receptor source: a human donor with COVID-19, enrolled during active disease. The donor label of this sample is uncertain.

This chain joins TRBV20-1 and TRBJ2-7; TRBD2 agrees at 7 bases. Per the germline V gene, CDR1 is DFQATT and CDR2 is SNEGSKA (reference sequence). The CDR3 runs to 14 residues. Trimming at V came to 3 bases and at J to 3 bases, leaving 8 bases not matched to a gene. The CDR3 loop is CSASNGGSSYEQYF. CDR3 bases: TGCAGTGCTAGTAACGGCGGGAGTAGCTACGAGCAGTACTTC.

The rearrangement uses TRBV1 and TRBJ1-4. TRBV1 is listed as a pseudogene. This CDR3 has 17 amino acids. CDR3 sequence reads: CTSSQVPGPGSNEKLFF. The DNA of the CDR3 is TGCACCAGCAGCCAAGTTCCCGGACCGGGGTCTAATGAAAAACTGTTTTTT.

This chain connects TRBV28 to TRBJ1-2, with 9 bases that match TRBD1. After removal of 5 bases from V and 4 bases from J, the junction contained 8 bases not matched to a gene. The CDR3 has 15 residues. CDR1 is MDHEN, CDR2 SYDVKM, per germline. The DNA for the CDR3 is TGTGCCAGCAGTCCGTCCGGGACAGGGCGCTATGGCTACACCTTC. Protein product: CASSPSGTGRYGYTF.

The chain employs TRBV28 and TRBJ1-2; tentative D call: TRBD1 (5 bases). In germline, CDR1 is MDHEN, CDR2 SYDVKM. The CDR3 is 14 residues long. V lost 6 bases, J lost 5 bases, and 16 bases lay in between. This chain's CDR3 is CASSSPQGRYGYTF. The CDR3 DNA follows: TGTGCCAGCAGCTCCCCTCAGGGTAGGTATGGCTACACCTTC.

The chain carries TRBV10-1 and TRBJ2-2, with D possibly being TRBD2 (5 bases). V shed 2 bases and J shed 2 bases, with 15 bases lying between them. Germline CDR1 reads WNHNN; CDR2 reads SYGVQD (reference sequence). The CDR3 consists of 17 residues. CDR3 region: CASSEPTLVLNTGELFF. The CDR3 region has the DNA TGCGCCAGCAGTGAGCCCACACTAGTTCTCAACACCGGGGAGCTGTTTTTT.

The chain uses TRBV28 and TRBJ1-4; D call uncertain. CDR1 MDHEN and CDR2 SYDVKM come from the germline V gene. This CDR3 is built from 17 residues. V was pared by 6 bases and J by 2 bases, with 19 bases between. DNA for the CDR3: TGTGCCAGCAGCCCGCCGGGAGGCGGAGGGACTAATGAAAAACTGTTTTTT. Translation: CASSPPGGGGTNEKLFF. Based on the CDR3 plus reference TRBV28 and TRBJ1-4, the full variable domain is DVKVTQSSRYLVKRTGEKVFLECVQDMDHENMFWYRQDPGLGLRLIYFSYDVKMKEKGDIPEGYSVSREKKERFSLILESASTNQTSMYLCASSPPGGGGTNEKLFFGSGTQLSVL.

The rearrangement joins TRBV28 to TRBJ1-4; D is unclear. V dropped 1 base and J dropped 3 bases, with 6 bases sitting between them. CDR1 and CDR2 (germline): MDHEN, SYDVKM. The CDR3 length is 14 residues. The CDR3 bases are TGTGCCAGCAGTTTATCGCGAGCTAATGAAAAACTGTTTTTT. This gives the protein CASSLSRANEKLFF.

This chain joins TRBV5-1 and TRBJ1-2; D is perhaps TRBD1 (5 bases). CDR1 is SGHRS, CDR2 YFSETQ, per germline. The CDR3 contains 15 residues. V was shortened by 4 bases and J by 6 bases, with 19 bases between the two germline ends. The CDR3 reads CASSPGFQGADGYTF. In nucleotides, the CDR3 is TGCGCCAGCAGCCCGGGTTTTCAGGGCGCGGATGGCTACACCTTC.

This clone appeared a few times. The chain combines TRBV27 with TRBJ1-4, with 11 bases fitting TRBD1. V dropped 5 bases and J dropped 11; count of bases not matched to a gene: 4. Germline CDR1 is MNHEY and CDR2 is SMNVEV (reference sequence). The CDR3 totals 13 residues. The CDR3 loop is CASSTGTGGKLFF. DNA of the CDR3: TGTGCCAGCAGTACTGGGACAGGGGGGAAACTGTTTTTT.

This chain uses TRBV19 with TRBJ1-2; 10 positions agree with TRBD1. CDR1 is LNHDA and CDR2 is SQIVND in the germline V gene (reference sequence). This CDR3 contains 15 residues. J lost 7 bases, V lost 5 bases, and 10 bases had no gene match. The CDR3 DNA reads TGTGCCAGTAGTGTTCTGGGGACAGGGGTTCGTGGCTACACCTTC. Protein: CASSVLGTGVRGYTF.

The chain couples TRBV29-1 to TRBJ2-2; D ambiguous. Trimming cost V 6 bases and J 7 bases, with 6 bases left between them. Germline CDR1 is SQVTM and CDR2 is ANQGSEA. This CDR3 has 10 amino acids. The CDR3 region is CSVKSGELFF. DNA of the CDR3: TGCAGCGTAAAGAGCGGGGAGCTGTTTTTT.

The CDR3 reads CASSRQTGPYGYTF. Here the CDR3 DNA reads TGTGCCAGCAGTCGCCAGACAGGGCCCTATGGCTACACCTTC. V and J are TRBV6-2 or TRBV6-3 and TRBJ1-2, with 7 bases identical to TRBD1. CDR1 is MNHEY, CDR2 SVGEGT, per germline. This CDR3 contains 14 residues. With 5 bases clipped from V and 4 bases from J, the junction kept 7 bases outside the gene matches.

The chain is built from TRBV20-1 and TRBJ2-1, with 9 bases matching TRBD2. Trimming took 3 bases from V and 8 from J; bases not matched to a gene: 17. The CDR3 is 17 residues long. Germline loops: CDR1 DFQATT, CDR2 SNEGSKA (reference sequence). The CDR3 region is CSASFSGSRNLGDEQFF. In nucleotides, the CDR3 is TGCAGTGCTAGTTTTAGCGGGAGTAGAAATTTAGGAGATGAGCAGTTCTTC.

The rearrangement uses TRBV12-3 or TRBV12-4 and TRBJ2-5; D may be TRBD2 (5 bases). CDR3 length equals 13 residues. The V end was cut by 5 bases, the J end by 5 bases, with 12 bases between. CDR3 in DNA: TGTGCCAGCAGTGCCGGGAACGAGGAGACCCAGTACTTC. Its translation: CASSAGNEETQYF.

CDR3 amino acids: CASGRLAGVKDEQFF. The CDR3 DNA sequence: TGTGCCAGCGGACGACTAGCGGGAGTTAAGGATGAGCAGTTCTTC. The J gene is TRBJ2-1, the V gene TRBV5-8, with 12 bases that match TRBD2. The length of the CDR3 is 15 residues. CDR1 and CDR2 from the germline V gene are SGHTS and YDEGEE. Trimming removed 7 bases from V and 8 bases from J; junction bases left unmatched: 10.

This chain joins TRBV7-2 and TRBJ2-7, with D maybe TRBD1 (6 bases). Germline values: CDR1 SGHTA, CDR2 FQGNSA. There are 14 residues in the CDR3. Trimming took 2 bases from V and 2 from J, leaving 10 bases between them. The CDR3 DNA reads as TGTGCCAGCAGCTTAAATCCAGGGGCCTACGAGCAGTACTTC. Residues: CASSLNPGAYEQYF.

The rearrangement links TRBV6-5 to TRBJ1-1; TRBD1 agrees at 8 bases. Losses at the gene ends were 5 bases for V and 10 bases for J; bases not matched to a gene: 15. In germline, CDR1 is MNHEY, CDR2 SVGAGI. This CDR3 comprises 15 residues. The DNA of the CDR3 is TGTGCCAGCAGTCCTCAGGGACAGGAAAAGCGCGCAGCTTTCTTT. Amino acids: CASSPQGQEKRAAFF.

J is TRBJ1-3 and V is TRBV27; TRBD1 matches 8 bases. V lost 0 bases and J lost 8; bases outside the gene matches: 6. CDR1 and CDR2 from the germline V gene are MNHEY and SMNVEV (reference sequence). This CDR3 is 15 amino acids long. The CDR3 DNA sequence: TGTGCCAGCAGTTTATCCCCGACAGGGGTAGACACCATATATTTT. Its translation: CASSLSPTGVDTIYF.

As DNA, the CDR3 is TGCAGCGTTGGACTAGCCGAACGAAATGAGCAGTTCTTC. It encodes CSVGLAERNEQFF. The J gene is TRBJ2-1, the V gene TRBV29-1; 7 nucleotides match TRBD2. This CDR3 comprises 13 residues. V dropped 4 bases and J dropped 7; count of bases not matched to a gene: 7. Germline CDR1 and CDR2: SQVTM and ANQGSEA.

This chain joins TRBV7-2 and TRBJ2-3, with no clear D. Germline V gene data show CDR1 as SGHTA and CDR2 as FQGNSA. The CDR3 totals 14 residues. The V and J ends lost 1 base and 6 bases respectively, with 11 bases between them. CDR3 coding DNA: TGTGCCAGCAGCTTAGACCACTCTGCTGATACGCAGTATTTT. It translates to CASSLDHSADTQYF.

The rearrangement uses TRBV12-3 or TRBV12-4 and TRBJ1-3; a possible D gene is TRBD1 (5 bases). Trimming pared 4 bases from V and 1 base from J, leaving 5 bases between. The CDR3 has 13 residues. In DNA form, the CDR3 reads TGTGCCAGCAGTTCAGGGTCTGGAAACACCATATATTTT. This codes for CASSSGSGNTIYF.